These 11 T cell receptor beta chains were sequenced from one sample in a study of identical twins. TCRdb reprocessed the 5' RACE reads with MiXCR, giving one entry per CDR3 protein. The sample includes some 790,000 distinct CDR3 sequences, about 20% of them seen just once. The data also belong to a second study, concerning T cells expressing NK-cell markers.

Sequenced input: PBMCs. The receptors were sampled from a woman younger than 35 in good health.

The CDR3 is CAISDSGLAGTLTGNIQYF. Written as DNA, the CDR3 is TGTGCCATCAGTGATTCGGGACTAGCGGGAACTCTTACAGGGAACATTCAGTACTTC. The chain is built from TRBV10-3 and TRBJ2-4; 13 bases align to TRBD2. The germline V gene encodes CDR1 ENHRY and CDR2 SYGVKD. The CDR3 totals 19 residues. J was trimmed by 7 bases and V by 3 bases; bases with no gene match: 15.

This clonotype was detected only a few times. The chain has TRBV6-4 and TRBJ2-3, with 9 bases fitting TRBD2. Looked up from germline, CDR1 is MRHNA and CDR2 is SNTAGT. V lost 2 bases and J lost 4; bases outside the gene matches: 10. The CDR3 is 17 residues long. In DNA, the CDR3 is TGTGCCAGCAGTGACATGCCCCAGCGGGGGGACTCAGATACGCAGTATTTT. Translating it yields CASSDMPQRGDSDTQYF.

V and J are TRBV7-2 and TRBJ2-6; D uncertain. V lost 6 bases to trimming and J lost 0 bases, with 12 bases between them. The germline CDR1 and CDR2 sequences are SGHTA and FQGNSA. The CDR3 consists of 16 residues. This chain's CDR3 is CASRLRSVSGANVLTF. The CDR3 DNA follows: TGTGCCAGCAGATTAAGGTCGGTCTCTGGGGCCAACGTCCTGACTTTC. The full variable domain, in which reference TRBV7-2 and TRBJ2-6 provide the parts outside the CDR3, is GAGVSQSPSNKVTEKGKDVELRCDPISGHTALYWYRQSLGQGLEFLIYFQGNSAPDKSGLPSDRFSAERTGGSVSTLTIQRTQQEDSAVYLCASRLRSVSGANVLTFGAGSRLTVL.

V gene TRBV18 combines with J gene TRBJ1-1; D not resolved. Germline assignment: CDR1 KGHSH and CDR2 LQKENI. Trimming shortened V by 4 bases and J by 0 bases, and 6 bases separated the two germline ends. The CDR3 contains 13 residues. The CDR3 sequence: CASSQTVNTEAFF. The DNA for the CDR3 is TGTGCCAGCTCACAAACAGTGAACACTGAAGCTTTCTTT.

The rearrangement uses TRBV12-3 or TRBV12-4 and TRBJ1-6; D gene unclear. V was clipped by 3 bases and J by 7 bases, with 10 bases between them. CDR3 length: 14 residues. The CDR3 here is CASSFNLGNSPLHF. In DNA, the CDR3 is TGTGCCAGCAGTTTTAACTTAGGGAATTCACCCCTCCACTTT.

A few counts support this clonotype. V usage is TRBV18 and J usage is TRBJ2-3; D assignment may be TRBD1 or TRBD2 (6 bases each). V lost 3 bases and J 1 base, leaving 17 bases between the germline ends. Germline CDR1 KGHSH, CDR2 LQKENI. The CDR3 spans 17 residues. For the CDR3, the DNA is TGTGCCAGCTCACCTACTTTCGGAGGGGGAGGCACAGATACGCAGTATTTT. Amino acids: CASSPTFGGGGTDTQYF.

The genes are TRBV14 and TRBJ2-7, with D hard to call. The V end lost 0 bases, the J end lost 3 bases, and 9 bases lay between the germline ends. From germline, CDR1 is SGHDN and CDR2 FVKESK. The CDR3 sequence is 14 residues long. This chain's CDR3 is CASSQDPESYEQYF. The CDR3 nucleotides read TGTGCCAGCAGCCAAGATCCGGAGAGCTACGAGCAGTACTTC.

This clonotype was observed a handful of times. This rearrangement joins TRBV20-1 to TRBJ2-1, with D possibly matching TRBD1 (7 bases). CDR3 length: 15 residues. Germline-derived CDR1 and CDR2 are DFQATT and SNEGSKA (reference sequence). V was trimmed by 1 base and J by 3 bases, leaving 13 bases between them. The CDR3 loop reads CSARVQGTFYNEQFF. CDR3 nucleotide sequence: TGCAGTGCTAGAGTACAGGGGACTTTCTACAATGAGCAGTTCTTC.

CDR3: CASSTRWGETQYF. CDR3 bases: TGTGCCAGCAGCACCCGCTGGGGGGAGACCCAGTACTTC. The chain uses TRBV7-2 and TRBJ2-5; D tentatively fits TRBD1 or TRBD2 (5 bases each). The CDR3 consists of 13 residues. Per the germline V gene, CDR1 is SGHTA and CDR2 is FQGNSA. V was cut by 5 bases and J by 5 bases, with 12 bases left in between.

This clonotype has more than one count but fewer than ten. The genes are TRBV29-1 and TRBJ1-1; tentatively, D is TRBD1 (5 bases). Germline loops: CDR1 SQVTM, CDR2 ANQGSEA. Trimming shortened V by 7 bases and J by 10 bases, and 16 bases separated the two germline ends. The CDR3 extends over 11 amino acids. The DNA for the CDR3 is TGCAGCGCCCAGTACGCGGGGGGAGCTTTCTTT. This gives the protein CSAQYAGGAFF.

At least ten counts were recorded for this clonotype. The chain employs TRBV12-3 or TRBV12-4 and TRBJ2-2; 9 bases map to TRBD1. Germline trimming cut 6 bases from V and 7 bases from J; bases unmatched to any gene: 9. There are 15 residues in the CDR3. The CDR3 sequence: CASSPGDRDDGELFF. Here the CDR3 DNA reads TGTGCCAGCAGCCCCGGGGACAGGGATGACGGGGAGCTGTTTTTT.